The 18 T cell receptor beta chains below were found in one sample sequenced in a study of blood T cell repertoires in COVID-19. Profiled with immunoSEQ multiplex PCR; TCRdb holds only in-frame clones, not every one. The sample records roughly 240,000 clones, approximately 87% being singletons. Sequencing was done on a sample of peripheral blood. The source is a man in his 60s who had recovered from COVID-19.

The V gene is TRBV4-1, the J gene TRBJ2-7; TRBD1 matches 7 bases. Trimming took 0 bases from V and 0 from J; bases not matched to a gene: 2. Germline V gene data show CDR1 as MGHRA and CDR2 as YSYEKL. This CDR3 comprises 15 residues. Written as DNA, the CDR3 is TGCGCCAGCAGCCAAGAGACAGGGAGCTCCTACGAGCAGTACTTC. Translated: CASSQETGSSYEQYF.

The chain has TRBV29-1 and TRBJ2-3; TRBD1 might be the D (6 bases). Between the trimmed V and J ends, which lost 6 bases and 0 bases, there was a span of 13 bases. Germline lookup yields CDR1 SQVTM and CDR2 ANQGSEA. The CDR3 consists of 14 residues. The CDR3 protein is CSVATGTSTDTQYF. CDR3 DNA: TGCAGCGTAGCGACAGGAACTAGCACAGATACGCAGTATTTT.

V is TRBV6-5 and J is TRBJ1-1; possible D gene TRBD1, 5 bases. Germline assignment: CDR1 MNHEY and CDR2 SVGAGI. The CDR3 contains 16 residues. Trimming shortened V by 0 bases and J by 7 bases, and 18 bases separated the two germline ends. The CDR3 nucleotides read TGTGCCAGCAGTTACTCTAGCTCCGCGGGGCTGGGTGAAGCTTTCTTT. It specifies CASSYSSSAGLGEAFF.

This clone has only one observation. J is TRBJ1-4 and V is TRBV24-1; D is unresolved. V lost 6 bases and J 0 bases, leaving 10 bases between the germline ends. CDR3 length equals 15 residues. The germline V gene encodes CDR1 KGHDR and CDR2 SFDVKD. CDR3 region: CATSPGSATNEKLFF. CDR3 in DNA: TGTGCCACCAGTCCAGGCAGTGCAACTAATGAAAAACTGTTTTTT.

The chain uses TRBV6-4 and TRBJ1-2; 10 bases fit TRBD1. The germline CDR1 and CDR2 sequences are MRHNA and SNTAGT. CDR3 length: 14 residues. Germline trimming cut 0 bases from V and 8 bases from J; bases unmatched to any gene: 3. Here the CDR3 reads CASSDSGQGRGYTF. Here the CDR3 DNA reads TGTGCCAGCAGTGACTCGGGACAGGGGCGCGGCTACACCTTC.

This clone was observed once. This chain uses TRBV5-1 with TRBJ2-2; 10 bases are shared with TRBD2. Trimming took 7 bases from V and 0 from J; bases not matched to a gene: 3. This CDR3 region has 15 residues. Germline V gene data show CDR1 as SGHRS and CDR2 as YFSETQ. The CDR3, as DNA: TGCGCCAGCGAAACTAGCGGGACGAACACCGGGGAGCTGTTTTTT. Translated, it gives CASETSGTNTGELFF.

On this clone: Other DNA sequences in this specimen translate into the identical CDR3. This CDR3 is CASSPDRYNSPLHF. The CDR3 DNA reads TGTGCCAGCAGCCCAGACAGGTATAATTCACCCCTCCACTTT. This sequence joins TRBV7-9 and TRBJ1-6; possible D gene TRBD1, 6 bases. Trimming left V 5 bases short and J 4 bases short, with 9 bases between. Germline assignment: CDR1 SEHNR and CDR2 FQNEAQ (reference sequence). This CDR3 region has 14 residues.

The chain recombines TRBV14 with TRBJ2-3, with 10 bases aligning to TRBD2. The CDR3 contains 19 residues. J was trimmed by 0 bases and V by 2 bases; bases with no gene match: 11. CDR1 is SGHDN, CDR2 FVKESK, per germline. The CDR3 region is CASSQLSSGGVTSTDTQYF. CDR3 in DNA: TGTGCCAGCAGCCAACTTTCCAGCGGGGGGGTTACTAGCACAGATACGCAGTATTTT. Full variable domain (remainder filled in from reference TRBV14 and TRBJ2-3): EAGVTQFPSHSVIEKGQTVTLRCDPISGHDNLYWYRRVMGKEIKFLLHFVKESKQDESGMPNNRFLAERTGGTYSTLKVQPAELEDSGVYFCASSQLSSGGVTSTDTQYFGPGTRLTVL.

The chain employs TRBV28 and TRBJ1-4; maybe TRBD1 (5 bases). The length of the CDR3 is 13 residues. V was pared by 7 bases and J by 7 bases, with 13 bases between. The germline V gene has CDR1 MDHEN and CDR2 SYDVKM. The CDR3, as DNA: TGTGCCAGCAAGGTGGGGGGAGGTGAAAAACTGTTTTTT. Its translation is CASKVGGGEKLFF.

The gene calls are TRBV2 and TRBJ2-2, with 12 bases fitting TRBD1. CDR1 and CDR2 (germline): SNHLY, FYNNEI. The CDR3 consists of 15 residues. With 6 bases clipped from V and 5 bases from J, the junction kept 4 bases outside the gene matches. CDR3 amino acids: CASRGDRGHTGELFF. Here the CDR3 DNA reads TGTGCCAGCAGGGGGGACAGGGGGCATACCGGGGAGCTGTTTTTT. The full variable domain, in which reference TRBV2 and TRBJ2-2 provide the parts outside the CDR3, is EPEVTQTPSHQVTQMGQEVILRCVPISNHLYFYWYRQILGQKVEFLVSFYNNEISEKSEIFDDQFSVERPDGSNFTLKIRSTKLEDSAMYFCASRGDRGHTGELFFGEGSRLTVL.

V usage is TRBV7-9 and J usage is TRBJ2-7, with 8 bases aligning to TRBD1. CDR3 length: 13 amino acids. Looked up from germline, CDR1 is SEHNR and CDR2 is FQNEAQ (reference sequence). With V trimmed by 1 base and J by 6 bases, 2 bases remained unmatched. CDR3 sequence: CASSLEGTGEQYF. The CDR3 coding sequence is TGTGCCAGCAGCTTAGAGGGGACAGGCGAGCAGTACTTC.

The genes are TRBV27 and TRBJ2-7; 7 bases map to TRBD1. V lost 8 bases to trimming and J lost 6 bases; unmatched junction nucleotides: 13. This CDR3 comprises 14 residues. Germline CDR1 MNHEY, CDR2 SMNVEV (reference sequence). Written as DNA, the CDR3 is TGTGCCAGCCAGGGAAGACAGGGTTTCGGCGAGCAGTACTTC. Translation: CASQGRQGFGEQYF.

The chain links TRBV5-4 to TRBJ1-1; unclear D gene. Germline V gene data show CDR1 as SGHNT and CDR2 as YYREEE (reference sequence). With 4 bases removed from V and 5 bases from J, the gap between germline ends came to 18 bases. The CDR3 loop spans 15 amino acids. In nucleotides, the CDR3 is TGTGCCAGCAGCAACCCGGCAGGTGGTGGGACTGAAGCTTTCTTT. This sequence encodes CASSNPAGGGTEAFF.

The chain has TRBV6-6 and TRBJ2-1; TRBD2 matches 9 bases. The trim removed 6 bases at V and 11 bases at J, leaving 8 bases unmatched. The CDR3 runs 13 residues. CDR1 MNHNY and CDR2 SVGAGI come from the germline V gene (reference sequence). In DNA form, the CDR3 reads TGTGCCAGCAGCGTGACTAGCGGACCTCAGCAGTTCTTC. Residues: CASSVTSGPQQFF.

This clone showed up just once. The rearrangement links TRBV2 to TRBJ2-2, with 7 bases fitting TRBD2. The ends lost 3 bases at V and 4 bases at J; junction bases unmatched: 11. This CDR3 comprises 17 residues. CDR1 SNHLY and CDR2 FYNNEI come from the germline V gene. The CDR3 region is CASSESIAGWGTGELFF. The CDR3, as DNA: TGTGCCAGCAGTGAGAGTATAGCGGGTTGGGGCACCGGGGAGCTGTTTTTT.

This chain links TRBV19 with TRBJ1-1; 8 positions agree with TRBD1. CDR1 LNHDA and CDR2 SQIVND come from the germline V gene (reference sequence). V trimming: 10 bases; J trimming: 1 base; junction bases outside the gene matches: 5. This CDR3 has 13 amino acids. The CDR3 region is CATSDRGNTEAFF. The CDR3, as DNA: TGTGCCACCTCAGACAGGGGGAACACTGAAGCTTTCTTT.

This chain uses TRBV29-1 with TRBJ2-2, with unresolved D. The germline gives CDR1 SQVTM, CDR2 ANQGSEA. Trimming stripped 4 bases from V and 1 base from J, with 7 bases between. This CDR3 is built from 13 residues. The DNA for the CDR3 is TGCAGCGTTGGGCCGATGAACACCGGGGAGCTGTTTTTT. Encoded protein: CSVGPMNTGELFF.

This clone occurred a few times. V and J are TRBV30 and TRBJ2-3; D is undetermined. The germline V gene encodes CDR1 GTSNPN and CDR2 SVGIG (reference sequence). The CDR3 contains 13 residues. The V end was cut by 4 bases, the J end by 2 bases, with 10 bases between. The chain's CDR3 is CAWTLLDTDTQYF. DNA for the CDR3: TGTGCCTGGACACTCCTAGACACAGATACGCAGTATTTT.